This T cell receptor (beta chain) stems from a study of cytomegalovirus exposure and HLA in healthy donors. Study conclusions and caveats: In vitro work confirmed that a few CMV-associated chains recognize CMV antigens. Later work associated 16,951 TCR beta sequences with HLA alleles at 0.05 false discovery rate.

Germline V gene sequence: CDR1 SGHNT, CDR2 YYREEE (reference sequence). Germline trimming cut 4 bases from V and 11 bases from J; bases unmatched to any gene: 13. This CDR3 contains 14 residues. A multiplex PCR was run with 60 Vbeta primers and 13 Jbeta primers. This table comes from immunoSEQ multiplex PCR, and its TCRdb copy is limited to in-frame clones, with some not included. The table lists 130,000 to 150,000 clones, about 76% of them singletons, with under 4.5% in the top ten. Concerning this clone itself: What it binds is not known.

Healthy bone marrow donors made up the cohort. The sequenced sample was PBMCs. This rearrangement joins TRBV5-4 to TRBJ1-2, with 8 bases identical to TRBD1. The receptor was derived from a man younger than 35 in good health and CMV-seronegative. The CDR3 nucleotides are TGTGCCAGCAGCCTCCGGACAGGGCGGGTGGAGTACACCTTC. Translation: CASSLRTGRVEYTF.